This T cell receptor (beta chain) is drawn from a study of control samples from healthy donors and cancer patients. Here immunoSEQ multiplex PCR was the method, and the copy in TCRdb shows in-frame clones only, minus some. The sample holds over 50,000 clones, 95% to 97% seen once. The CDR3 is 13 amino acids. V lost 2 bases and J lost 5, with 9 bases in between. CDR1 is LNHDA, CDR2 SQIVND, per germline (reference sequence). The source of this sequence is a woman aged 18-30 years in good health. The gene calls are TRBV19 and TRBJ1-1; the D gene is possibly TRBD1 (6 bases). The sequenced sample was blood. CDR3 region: CASSITRGTEAFF. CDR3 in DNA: TGTGCCAGTAGTATAACGAGGGGGACTGAAGCTTTCTTT.